This T cell receptor beta chain was sequenced in a study of T cell changes during pregnancy in multiple sclerosis. This table comes from immunoSEQ multiplex PCR, and its TCRdb copy is limited to in-frame clones, with some not included. The data contain about 100,000 clones, roughly nine tenths of them seen just once; the ten biggest clones take up approximately 3.7%. The CDR3 is 14 amino acids. V gave up 1 base and J gave up 7 bases, with 14 bases separating them. Germline assignment: CDR1 SGHNT and CDR2 YYREEE (reference sequence). The clonotype comes from a female donor with multiple sclerosis, enrolled in a pregnancy study. This sequence joins TRBV5-4 and TRBJ2-5; perhaps TRBD2 as D (7 bases). The sample was peripheral blood, taken after pregnancy. The CDR3 sequence: CASSLKGGRVTQYF. The DNA for the CDR3 is TGTGCCAGCAGCTTGAAGGGGGGGCGGGTGACCCAGTACTTC. Supplemented by reference TRBV5-4 and TRBJ2-5, the full variable domain reads ETGVTQSPTHLIKTRGQQVTLRCSSQSGHNTVSWYQQALGQGPQFIFQYYREEENGRGNFPPRFSGLQFPNYSSELNVNALELDDSALYLCASSLKGGRVTQYFGPGTRLLVL.